These T cell receptor beta chains were read from a single sample in a study of blood T cells in healthy people across ages. TCRdb redid the calling of the 5' RACE reads with MiXCR, one entry per CDR3 protein. The sample has around 1.5 million distinct CDR3 sequences, about 35% seen once. Sequencing used blood. All receptors derive from a woman aged 25-40 years in good health. Each CDR3 is given with its conserved first and last residue. A D gene is named only where the DNA matches it firmly. For some rows the clone size is stated as once, few or many, or as a class when expanded; others skip it.

NA,TRBJ2-1,TRBV5-1,TRBD2,CASSLATSDEQFF,TGCGCCAGCAGCTTGGCAACTAGCGATGAGCAGTTCTTC
few,TRBJ2-2,TRBV27,NA,CASTFASTGELFF,TGTGCCAGTACCTTCGCTTCGACCGGGGAGCTGTTTTTT
many,TRBJ2-1,TRBV20-1,TRBD2,CSAGVAGANEQFF,TGCAGTGCGGGGGTAGCGGGAGCGAATGAGCAGTTCTTC
NA,TRBJ1-1,TRBV28,NA,CASSFSEGGTEAFF,TGTGCCAGCAGTTTTTCCGAGGGGGGGACTGAAGCTTTCTTT
few,TRBJ1-2,TRBV12-3/TRBV12-4,NA,CASSGIDGEGYGYTF,TGTGCCAGCAGTGGGATCGACGGGGAGGGGTATGGCTACACCTTC
few,TRBJ2-7,TRBV28,TRBD2,CASSSPPTSDYEQYF,TGTGCCAGCAGTTCCCCTCCGACTAGCGACTACGAGCAGTACTTC
once,TRBJ2-1,TRBV5-1,TRBD2,CASSLLAGSRSYNEQFF,TGCGCCAGCAGCTTACTAGCGGGGTCGCGGTCCTACAATGAGCAGTTCTTC
few,TRBJ2-6,TRBV15,NA,CATSRVTGQSSGANVLTF,TGTGCCACCAGCAGAGTAACAGGGCAGAGCTCTGGGGCCAACGTCCTGACTTTC
NA,TRBJ1-2,TRBV12-3/TRBV12-4,TRBD1,CASNPGQEPYGCTF,TGTGCCAGCAACCCGGGACAGGAGCCGTATGGCTGCACCTTC
few,TRBJ2-3,TRBV6-9,TRBD2,CASSYGGHKAGGITDTQYF,TGTGCCAGCAGTTATGGGGGACATAAGGCGGGGGGTATCACAGATACGCAGTATTTT
many,TRBJ1-1,TRBV10-3,NA,CAISAPGQSNTEAFF,TGTGCCATCAGTGCCCCCGGACAGTCGAACACTGAAGCTTTCTTT
few,TRBJ2-7,TRBV11-1,NA,CASSFLPSYEQYF,TGTGCCAGCAGCTTTCTCCCCTCCTACGAGCAGTACTTC
NA,TRBJ2-5,TRBV4-1,NA,CASSPSRGALIETQYF,TGCGCCAGCAGCCCCAGCCGGGGGGCGCTAATAGAGACCCAGTACTTC
once,TRBJ2-3,TRBV20-1,TRBD2,CSAREGREGDTQYF,TGCAGTGCTAGAGAGGGGCGGGAGGGAGATACGCAGTATTTT
NA,TRBJ2-1,TRBV20-1,TRBD2,CSARDFRGLAGAKGFYNEQFF,TGCAGTGCTAGAGATTTCCGGGGACTAGCGGGAGCCAAGGGGTTCTACAATGAGCAGTTCTTC